A selection of T cell receptor beta chains follows, all from one sample in a study of neurological immune-mediated disorders. From the 5' RACE reads, TCRdb called clonotypes with MiXCR, one entry per CDR3 protein. The sample has tens of thousands of distinct CDR3 sequences; approximately 5% are singletons. The sample consisted of PBMCs. Source of these receptors: a woman in her 30s with multiple sclerosis. The conserved cysteine and the conserved F or W are not part of the CDR3 here.

TRBV28	TRBJ2-5	ASSLPFETQY
TRBV10-3	TRBJ2-3	AISEGAGGADTQY
TRBV20-1	TRBJ2-3	SAEGGLITDTQY
TRBV12-3/TRBV12-4	TRBJ2-5	ASTPTGQSETQY
TRBV20-1	TRBJ1-2	SARDEAGDYGYT
TRBV20-1	TRBJ1-1	SASAGTAISF
TRBV20-1	TRBJ2-5	SAAPPGQGQETQY
TRBV5-1	TRBJ2-5	ASSLVWEGQETQY
TRBV10-2	TRBJ2-1	ASSEVLGLATNEQF
TRBV15	TRBJ2-7	ATSRAVGGLGEQY
TRBV5-1	TRBJ1-1	ASANPTGTEAF
TRBV6-6	TRBJ1-2	ASSSGQSNYGYT
TRBV5-1	TRBJ2-5	ASSTSGGWQETQY
TRBV7-2	TRBJ2-3	ASSQNYLSTDTQY
TRBV20-1	TRBJ1-3	SASGAQGTGNTIY
TRBV10-3	TRBJ2-7	AISEKVLGQGAVEQY
TRBV12-3/TRBV12-4	TRBJ1-6	ATTRGQGIDRSPLH
TRBV20-1	TRBJ1-5	SARDSRANQPQH
TRBV5-1	TRBJ2-5	ASSFYGGVQETQY
TRBV20-1	TRBJ2-3	SARGRSGSKTDTQY
TRBV20-1	TRBJ2-7	SARDWDRNSYEQY
TRBV24-1	TRBJ2-5	ATSDSARTDQETQY
TRBV20-1	TRBJ2-2	SARGPARGVGELF
TRBV7-2	TRBJ2-3	ASSSLGRSTDTQY
TRBV19	TRBJ2-7	ASSNAGRALYEQY
TRBV9	TRBJ1-6	ASSAQVGNSTLN
TRBV10-3	TRBJ2-1	AITTDRSYNEQF
TRBV7-3	TRBJ2-3	DSSPGGISTDTQY
TRBV7-8	TRBJ2-1	ASSSNSLQEF
TRBV3-1	TRBJ2-5	ASSQREIAGGETQY
TRBV10-3	TRBJ2-7	AISREGDGVYEQY
TRBV20-1	TRBJ2-3	SPTLAGRTDTQY
TRBV3-1	TRBJ2-1	ASSLLGLGKNEQF
TRBV12-3/TRBV12-4	TRBJ1-1	ASSFMGAGTEAF
TRBV12-3/TRBV12-4	TRBJ1-3	ASSLASGISGNTIY
TRBV28	TRBJ2-4	ASSTPEVGNSKNIQY
TRBV24-1	TRBJ2-1	ATSEGLAGVNEQF
TRBV28	TRBJ2-1	ASSLGGRAGGEQF
TRBV4-1	TRBJ2-5	ASSQASPQETQY
TRBV20-1	TRBJ1-6	SARGGGLGGSPLH
TRBV12-3/TRBV12-4	TRBJ2-3	ASSRQGETDTQY
TRBV20-1	TRBJ2-7	SASGKGSRGREQY
TRBV20-1	TRBJ2-1	SARDRLYNEQF
TRBV12-3/TRBV12-4	TRBJ1-6	ASSGDSYNSPLH